The 11 T cell receptor beta chains reported below all come from one sample, sequenced in a study of blood T cell repertoires in COVID-19. Only in-frame clones appear in the TCRdb table, and some are missing; sequencing was by immunoSEQ multiplex PCR. The data contain tens of thousands of clones, around 83% of them singletons. The specimen was peripheral blood. The receptors stem from a man aged 70-80 years with acute or convalescent COVID-19.

This chain's CDR3 is CASSNERGGGLYEQYF. The CDR3 bases are TGTGCCAGCAGCAACGAGCGGGGAGGAGGCCTTTACGAGCAGTACTTC. The chain couples TRBV11-3 to TRBJ2-7; TRBD2 matches 7 bases. There are 16 residues in the CDR3. Trimming took 5 bases from V and 4 from J; bases not matched to a gene: 14. Germline V gives CDR1 SGHNT, CDR2 YENEEA.

The V call is TRBV6-5, the J call TRBJ1-2, with unresolved D. V lost 7 bases and J lost 6, with 12 bases in between. From germline, CDR1 is MNHEY and CDR2 SVGAGI. The CDR3 length is 12 residues. DNA for the CDR3: TGTGCCAGCATTTCCAACGGAGATGGCTACACCTTC. Residues: CASISNGDGYTF.

This sequence joins TRBV20-1 and TRBJ1-2; D unresolved. This CDR3 region has 10 residues. Germline CDR1 and CDR2: DFQATT and SNEGSKA (reference sequence). Trimming pared 5 bases from V and 2 bases from J, leaving 3 bases between. The CDR3 DNA is TGCAGTGCTGGCAACTATGGCTACACCTTC. Translation: CSAGNYGYTF.

The rearrangement joins TRBV7-2 to TRBJ2-3; 12 bases match TRBD2. Germline CDR1 and CDR2: SGHTA and FQGNSA. There are 16 residues in the CDR3. V gave up 6 bases and J gave up 4 bases; unmatched junction bases: 8. This CDR3 reads CASSFRLAGEADTQYF. In DNA, the CDR3 is TGTGCCAGCAGTTTCCGACTAGCGGGGGAGGCAGATACGCAGTATTTT.

V usage is TRBV24-1 and J usage is TRBJ2-1; tentatively, D is TRBD2 (6 bases). The germline V gene has CDR1 KGHDR and CDR2 SFDVKD. Trimming removed 7 bases from V and 5 bases from J, with 8 bases in between. CDR3 length equals 12 residues. CDR3 protein: CATRGGNNEQFF. The CDR3 DNA sequence: TGTGCCACCAGGGGCGGGAACAATGAGCAGTTCTTC.

The V call is TRBV7-8, the J call TRBJ2-7, with a tentative D call TRBD2 (6 bases). V lost 5 bases and J lost 3, with 20 bases in between. The length of the CDR3 is 16 residues. Germline lookup yields CDR1 SGHVS and CDR2 FQNEAQ. The CDR3 protein is CASSPRGGSGDYEQYF. CDR3 nucleotides: TGTGCCAGCAGCCCCCGGGGAGGTAGCGGAGACTACGAGCAGTACTTC.

This chain joins TRBV11-2 and TRBJ1-2; D gene ambiguous. The germline V gene has CDR1 SGHAT and CDR2 FQNNGV. Trimming stripped 1 base from V and 7 bases from J, with 13 bases between. This CDR3 comprises 14 residues. The CDR3 nucleotides read TGTGCCAGCAGCTTAGTGGACGGGAGTACTGGCTACACCTTC. This encodes CASSLVDGSTGYTF.

The V and J genes are TRBV7-6 and TRBJ2-6; the D is unclear. The germline V and J ends were trimmed by 3 bases and 0 bases, with 9 bases remaining between them. This CDR3 has 16 residues. Germline V CDR1 and CDR2: SGHVS, FNYEAQ. CDR3 amino acids: CASSLAHGSGANVLTF. In DNA form, the CDR3 reads TGTGCCAGCAGCTTGGCCCATGGCTCTGGGGCCAACGTCCTGACTTTC.

The CDR3 region has the DNA TGCAGCGTTGATCCCGGGGTTGGATTGGATACGCAGTATTTT. Translated, it gives CSVDPGVGLDTQYF. The chain carries TRBV29-1 and TRBJ2-3; TRBD2 is a possible D gene (5 bases). This CDR3 comprises 14 residues. From germline, CDR1 is SQVTM and CDR2 ANQGSEA. Trimming removed 3 bases at V and 6 bases at J, with 16 bases between.

The chain uses TRBV5-6 and TRBJ1-1; D is ambiguous. V lost 4 bases to trimming and J lost 6 bases, with 16 bases between them. Germline CDR1 SGHDT, CDR2 YYEEEE. The CDR3 is 14 residues long. CDR3 region: CASSLPGGWSEAFF. In nucleotides, the CDR3 is TGTGCCAGCAGCCTTCCGGGCGGGTGGTCTGAAGCTTTCTTT.

The chain couples TRBV7-8 to TRBJ1-5; 7 positions match TRBD1. The CDR3 totals 13 residues. Per the germline V gene, CDR1 is SGHVS and CDR2 is FQNEAQ. J was trimmed by 5 bases and V by 4 bases; bases with no gene match: 2. CDR3 DNA: TGTGCCAGCAGCTATACAGGGGATCAGCCCCAGCATTTT. Encoded protein: CASSYTGDQPQHF.